This T cell receptor beta chain stems from a study of CD8 T cells in ankylosing spondylitis. The study, taken as a whole, reports: Disease-linked clones bore a CD8+ phenotype, appearing relatively rarely in peripheral blood. Reportedly, matched ankylosing spondylitis synovial fluid was significantly enriched for disease-linked clones.

TCRdb re-called the 5' RACE reads through MiXCR, storing one row per CDR3 protein. Here the sample spans about 250,000 distinct CDR3 sequences, roughly 32% being singletons. Turning to this clonotype: Its specificity is not known. One end of the junction is discordant with germline, which a read error may explain.

Germline CDR1 SGHRS, CDR2 YFSETQ. The CDR3 runs 12 residues. The chain combines TRBV5-1 with TRBJ2-1, with 10 bases fitting TRBD1. The sequenced material came from blood, either unsorted or a sorted T cell fraction (not recorded which). The receptor comes from a male donor with ankylosing spondylitis or in good health (not recorded which). The CDR3: CASSLPGQGKLF. The CDR3 DNA follows: TGCGCCAGCAGCTTACCGGGACAGGGGAAGCTCTTC.